The rows below give T cell receptor beta chains drawn from one sample of a study of beta chain features in type 1 diabetes. Produced via immunoSEQ multiplex PCR; TCRdb's table is partial and in-frame only. The table records 300,000 or so clones, about 13% of them present only once. What was sequenced was naive CD4+ T cells from blood. These receptors were collected from a man between 25 and 39 years old with type 1 diabetes. Each CDR3 is given with its conserved first and last residue. D genes are given only for firm matches. Rows may omit the clone size; those that give it use once, few, many or a size class.

CDR3aa: CASSLTAPETQYF; CDR3nt: TGCGCCAGCAGCCTAACTGCGCCCGAGACCCAGTACTTC; abundance: .; j_gene: TRBJ2-5; d_gene: .; v_gene: TRBV5-1
CDR3aa: CTVGTNAYNEQFF; CDR3nt: TGCACCGTAGGGACTAACGCTTACAATGAGCAGTTCTTC; abundance: .; j_gene: TRBJ2-1; d_gene: TRBD2; v_gene: TRBV29-1
CDR3aa: CASSQEGGVTSTGANVLTF; CDR3nt: TGCGCCAGCAGCCAAGAGGGGGGGGTTACTAGTACTGGGGCCAACGTCCTGACTTTC; abundance: .; j_gene: TRBJ2-6; d_gene: TRBD2; v_gene: TRBV4-1
CDR3aa: CASSFSGTRNEQFF; CDR3nt: TGCGCCAGCAGCTTTTCCGGGACTAGAAATGAGCAGTTCTTC; abundance: .; j_gene: TRBJ2-1; d_gene: TRBD2; v_gene: TRBV5-1
CDR3aa: CASSWTSGASTDTQYF; CDR3nt: TGCGCCAGCAGCTGGACTAGCGGAGCAAGCACAGATACGCAGTATTTT; abundance: .; j_gene: TRBJ2-3; d_gene: TRBD2; v_gene: TRBV5-1
CDR3aa: CASSEERDQPQHF; CDR3nt: TGTGCCAGCAGTGAAGAGAGGGATCAGCCCCAGCATTTT; abundance: .; j_gene: TRBJ1-5; d_gene: .; v_gene: TRBV6-1
CDR3aa: CASGRANEKLFF; CDR3nt: TGTGCCTCGGGCAGGGCTAATGAAAAACTGTTTTTT; abundance: .; j_gene: TRBJ1-4; d_gene: .; v_gene: TRBV30
CDR3aa: CASSLVSGVEQFF; CDR3nt: TGTGCCAGCAGCTTAGTTTCAGGGGTTGAGCAGTTCTTC; abundance: few; j_gene: TRBJ2-1; d_gene: .; v_gene: TRBV7-2
CDR3aa: CASSATSGGQETQYF; CDR3nt: TGTGCCAGCAGCGCAACTAGCGGGGGCCAAGAGACCCAGTACTTC; abundance: .; j_gene: TRBJ2-5; d_gene: TRBD2; v_gene: TRBV7-3
CDR3aa: CASSEAQGRRETQYF; CDR3nt: TGTGCCAGCAGTGAAGCGCAGGGCCGGAGAGAGACCCAGTACTTC; abundance: few; j_gene: TRBJ2-5; d_gene: .; v_gene: TRBV6-1
CDR3aa: CASAIAGDTDTQYF; CDR3nt: TGTGCCAGCGCGATAGCGGGGGACACAGATACGCAGTATTTT; abundance: few; j_gene: TRBJ2-3; d_gene: TRBD2; v_gene: TRBV9
CDR3aa: CASSEARPETQYF; CDR3nt: TGTGCCAGCAGTGAGGCGAGACCAGAGACCCAGTACTTC; abundance: few; j_gene: TRBJ2-5; d_gene: .; v_gene: TRBV28
CDR3aa: CASSYSAKQETQYF; CDR3nt: TGTGCCAGCAGTTACTCGGCCAAGCAAGAGACCCAGTACTTC; abundance: few; j_gene: TRBJ2-5; d_gene: .; v_gene: TRBV6-5
CDR3aa: CASSGTRSTDTQYF; CDR3nt: TGCGCCAGCAGCGGGACACGGAGCACAGATACGCAGTATTTT; abundance: .; j_gene: TRBJ2-3; d_gene: .; v_gene: TRBV5-1
CDR3aa: CASSLNGIDQETQYF; CDR3nt: TGTGCCAGCAGCTTAAACGGGATCGACCAGGAGACCCAGTACTTC; abundance: .; j_gene: TRBJ2-5; d_gene: .; v_gene: TRBV7-3
CDR3aa: CASSLGAQREHNEQFF; CDR3nt: TGTGCCAGCAGCTTGGGAGCCCAGCGGGAGCACAATGAGCAGTTCTTC; abundance: .; j_gene: TRBJ2-1; d_gene: TRBD2; v_gene: TRBV5-4
CDR3aa: CASSRWTSGQYNEQFF; CDR3nt: TGTGCCAGCAGCCGCTGGACTAGCGGGCAATACAATGAGCAGTTCTTC; abundance: .; j_gene: TRBJ2-1; d_gene: TRBD2; v_gene: TRBV14
CDR3aa: CASSDLTSGSLETQYF; CDR3nt: TGTGCCAGCAGTGATCTGACTAGCGGGAGTCTGGAGACCCAGTACTTC; abundance: .; j_gene: TRBJ2-5; d_gene: TRBD2; v_gene: TRBV25-1
CDR3aa: CAISELAGVEQFF; CDR3nt: TGTGCCATCAGTGAGTTAGCGGGAGTTGAGCAGTTCTTC; abundance: few; j_gene: TRBJ2-1; d_gene: TRBD2; v_gene: TRBV10-3
CDR3aa: CASSPGLAGVSYEQYF; CDR3nt: TGTGCCAGCTCACCGGGACTAGCGGGAGTAAGCTACGAGCAGTACTTC; abundance: .; j_gene: TRBJ2-7; d_gene: TRBD2; v_gene: TRBV18
CDR3aa: CASSLGGTYEQYF; CDR3nt: TGTGCCAGCAGTTTGGGGGGTACCTACGAGCAGTACTTC; abundance: few; j_gene: TRBJ2-7; d_gene: .; v_gene: TRBV28
CDR3aa: CASSPGTGPYEQYF; CDR3nt: TGTGCCAGCTCACCAGGGACAGGGCCCTACGAGCAGTACTTC; abundance: .; j_gene: TRBJ2-7; d_gene: TRBD1; v_gene: TRBV18
CDR3aa: CASSDRAQETQYF; CDR3nt: TGTGCCAGCAGCGACAGGGCTCAAGAGACCCAGTACTTC; abundance: .; j_gene: TRBJ2-5; d_gene: TRBD1; v_gene: TRBV2
CDR3aa: CASNGQHTEAFF; CDR3nt: TGTGCCAGCAACGGACAGCACACTGAAGCTTTCTTT; abundance: few; j_gene: TRBJ1-1; d_gene: .; v_gene: TRBV28
CDR3aa: CASSPTPGQGSIGYF; CDR3nt: TGTGCCAGCAGTCCTACTCCGGGACAGGGATCGATTGGGTACTTC; abundance: few; j_gene: TRBJ2-7; d_gene: TRBD1; v_gene: TRBV2
CDR3aa: CASRTGGTEAFF; CDR3nt: TGTGCCAGCAGGACAGGGGGCACTGAAGCTTTCTTT; abundance: few; j_gene: TRBJ1-1; d_gene: TRBD1; v_gene: TRBV6-1
CDR3aa: CAISERQATNEKLFF; CDR3nt: TGTGCCATCAGTGAACGGCAGGCAACTAATGAAAAACTGTTTTTT; abundance: few; j_gene: TRBJ1-4; d_gene: .; v_gene: TRBV10-3
CDR3aa: CASSVDGGSYNEQFF; CDR3nt: TGTGCCAGCAGCGTAGACGGTGGCTCCTACAATGAGCAGTTCTTC; abundance: .; j_gene: TRBJ2-1; d_gene: .; v_gene: TRBV9
CDR3aa: CASGLYSTGGYGYTF; CDR3nt: TGTGCCAGCGGTCTCTACTCAACTGGAGGCTATGGCTACACCTTC; abundance: .; j_gene: TRBJ1-2; d_gene: .; v_gene: TRBV25-1
CDR3aa: CASSLGLANEQYF; CDR3nt: TGTGCCAGCAGCTTAGGACTAGCGAACGAGCAGTACTTC; abundance: few; j_gene: TRBJ2-7; d_gene: TRBD2; v_gene: TRBV7-9
CDR3aa: CASSLGRAETQYF; CDR3nt: TGTGCCAGCAGTTTGGGGAGGGCAGAGACCCAGTACTTC; abundance: .; j_gene: TRBJ2-5; d_gene: TRBD2; v_gene: TRBV28
CDR3aa: CASSPRWAGGTGELFF; CDR3nt: TGTGCCAGCAGCCCCCGTTGGGCGGGGGGCACCGGGGAGCTGTTTTTT; abundance: few; j_gene: TRBJ2-2; d_gene: TRBD2; v_gene: TRBV7-2
CDR3aa: CASSGGAIYNEQFF; CDR3nt: TGTGCCAGCAGTGGGGGGGCTATCTACAATGAGCAGTTCTTC; abundance: .; j_gene: TRBJ2-1; d_gene: .; v_gene: TRBV6-5
CDR3aa: CASSLSGQAATF; CDR3nt: TGTGCCAGCAGTCTGTCGGGACAGGCGGCCACCTTC; abundance: few; j_gene: TRBJ1-2; d_gene: TRBD1; v_gene: TRBV28
CDR3aa: CASNDLGRTQYF; CDR3nt: TGTGCCAGCAATGATCTCGGGAGGACGCAGTATTTT; abundance: few; j_gene: TRBJ2-3; d_gene: TRBD2; v_gene: TRBV6-5
CDR3aa: CSVERTTARTGELFF; CDR3nt: TGCAGCGTTGAAAGGACTACTGCAAGGACCGGGGAGCTGTTTTTT; abundance: few; j_gene: TRBJ2-2; d_gene: .; v_gene: TRBV29-1
CDR3aa: CASSEPGLITGELFF; CDR3nt: TGTGCCAGCAGTGAGCCAGGACTAATTACCGGGGAGCTGTTTTTT; abundance: few; j_gene: TRBJ2-2; d_gene: .; v_gene: TRBV6-1
CDR3aa: CASSSGTSVSNEQFF; CDR3nt: TGTGCCAGCAGCTCCGGGACTAGCGTTTCCAATGAGCAGTTCTTC; abundance: .; j_gene: TRBJ2-1; d_gene: TRBD2; v_gene: TRBV7-7